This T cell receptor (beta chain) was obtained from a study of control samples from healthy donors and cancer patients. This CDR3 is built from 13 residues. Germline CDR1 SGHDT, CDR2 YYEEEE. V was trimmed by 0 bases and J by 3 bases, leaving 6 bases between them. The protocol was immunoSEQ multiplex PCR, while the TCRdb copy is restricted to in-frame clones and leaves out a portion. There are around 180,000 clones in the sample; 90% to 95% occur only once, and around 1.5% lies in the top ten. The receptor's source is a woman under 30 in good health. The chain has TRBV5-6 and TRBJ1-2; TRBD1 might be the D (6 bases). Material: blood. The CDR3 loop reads CASSLDRDYGYTF. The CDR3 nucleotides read TGTGCCAGCAGCTTGGACAGGGACTATGGCTACACCTTC.